The T cell receptor beta chain under discussion was sequenced for a study of sequential checkpoint blockade in melanoma. Study context: Patients were randomized 1:1 to nivolumab-then-ipilimumab or ipilimumab-then-nivolumab first-line.

Method: immunoSEQ multiplex PCR; TCRdb's copy keeps in-frame clones and lacks some. The sample shows approximately 20,000 clones, approximately 73% of them seen only once. Indicated treatment: randomized to nivolumab then ipilimumab (arm A) or the reverse (arm B). From thawed PBMCs, live CD3+CD8+ cells negative for CD19 and CD56 were sorted. The CDR3 is 17 amino acids. From germline, CDR1 is MNHEY and CDR2 SMNVEV (reference sequence). Trimming left V 6 bases short and J 1 base short, with 18 bases between. Sequences were derived from CD8+ T cells sorted from blood (inferred from file names), sampled from a patient given nivolumab and ipilimumab in sequence. This sequence was found in a human donor with melanoma. The chain carries TRBV27 and TRBJ2-2; no firm D call. CDR3 amino acids: CASSPQHLVRNTGELFF. The CDR3 DNA reads as TGTGCCAGCAGCCCACAACACCTGGTCCGGAACACCGGGGAGCTGTTTTTT.